This TCR beta chain derives from a study of cytomegalovirus exposure and HLA in healthy donors. Study conclusions and caveats: Earlier analysis found most TCR beta V segments productive about 90% or about 30% of the time. The authors assumed roughly uniform sequencing depth across donors for presence/absence analyses.

It was with 60 Vbeta and 13 Jbeta primers that the PCR ran. Profiled with immunoSEQ multiplex PCR; TCRdb holds only in-frame clones, not every one. The sample lists about 210,000 clones, 75% to 80% occurring once. The table lists this clone with a few counts. Its antigen is as yet unknown. The receptor was isolated from a male donor in good health and CMV-seronegative. Sequenced material: PBMCs.

CDR3 protein: CASSLAGGLYGYTF. DNA for the CDR3: TGTGCCAGCAGTTTGGCAGGGGGGCTTTATGGCTACACCTTC. The gene calls are TRBV28 and TRBJ1-2, with 7 bases aligning to TRBD1. Germline V lookup: CDR1 MDHEN, CDR2 SYDVKM. This CDR3 spans 14 amino acids. V was pared by 3 bases and J by 5 bases, with 6 bases of the junction left unmatched.